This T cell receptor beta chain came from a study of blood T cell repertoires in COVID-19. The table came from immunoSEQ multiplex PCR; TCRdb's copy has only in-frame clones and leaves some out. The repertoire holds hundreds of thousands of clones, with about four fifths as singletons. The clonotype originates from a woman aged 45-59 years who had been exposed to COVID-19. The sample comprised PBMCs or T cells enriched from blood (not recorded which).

The CDR3 bases are TGTGCCAGCAGAGTAGGGGTTTCACCCCTCCACTTT. Amino acids: CASRVGVSPLHF. The chain employs TRBV2 and TRBJ1-6, with D possibly TRBD1 on 5 matching bases. Trimming cost V 6 bases and J 9 bases, with 9 bases left between them. The CDR3 is 12 amino acids. Germline V lookup: CDR1 SNHLY, CDR2 FYNNEI.